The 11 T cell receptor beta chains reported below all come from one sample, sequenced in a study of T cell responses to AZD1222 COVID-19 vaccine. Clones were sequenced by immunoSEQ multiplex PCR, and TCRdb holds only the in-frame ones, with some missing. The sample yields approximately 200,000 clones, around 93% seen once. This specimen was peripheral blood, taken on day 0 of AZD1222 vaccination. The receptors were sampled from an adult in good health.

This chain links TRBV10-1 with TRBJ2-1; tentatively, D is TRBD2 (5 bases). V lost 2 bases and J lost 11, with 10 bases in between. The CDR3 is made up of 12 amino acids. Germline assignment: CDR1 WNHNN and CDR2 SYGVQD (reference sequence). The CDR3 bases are TGCGCCAGCAGTGAGCGGCTAGCCCAGCAGTTCTTC. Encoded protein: CASSERLAQQFF.

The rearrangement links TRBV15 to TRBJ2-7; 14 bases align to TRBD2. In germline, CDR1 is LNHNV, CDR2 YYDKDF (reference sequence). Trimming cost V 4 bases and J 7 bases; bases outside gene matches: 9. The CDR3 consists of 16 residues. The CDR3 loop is CATSKPGTSGRKEQYF. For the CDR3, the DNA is TGTGCCACCAGCAAACCCGGGACTAGCGGGAGAAAGGAGCAGTACTTC. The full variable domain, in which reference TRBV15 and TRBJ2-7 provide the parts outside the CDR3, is DAMVIQNPRYQVTQFGKPVTLSCSQTLNHNVMYWYQQKSSQAPKLLFHYYDKDFNNEADTPDNFQSRRPNTSFCFLDIRSPGLGDTAMYLCATSKPGTSGRKEQYFGPGTRLTVT.

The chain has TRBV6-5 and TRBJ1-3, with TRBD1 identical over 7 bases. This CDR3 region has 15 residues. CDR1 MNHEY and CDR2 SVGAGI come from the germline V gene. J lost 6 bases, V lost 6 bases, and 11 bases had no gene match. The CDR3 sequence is CASRRLGQEENTIYF. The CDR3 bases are TGTGCCAGCAGGAGGCTTGGACAGGAAGAAAACACCATATATTTT.

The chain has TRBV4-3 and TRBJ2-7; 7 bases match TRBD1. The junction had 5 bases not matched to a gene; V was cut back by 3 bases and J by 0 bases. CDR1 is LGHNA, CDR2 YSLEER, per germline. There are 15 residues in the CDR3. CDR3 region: CASSHGSGGSYEQYF. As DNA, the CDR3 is TGCGCCAGCAGCCATGGATCAGGGGGCTCCTACGAGCAGTACTTC.

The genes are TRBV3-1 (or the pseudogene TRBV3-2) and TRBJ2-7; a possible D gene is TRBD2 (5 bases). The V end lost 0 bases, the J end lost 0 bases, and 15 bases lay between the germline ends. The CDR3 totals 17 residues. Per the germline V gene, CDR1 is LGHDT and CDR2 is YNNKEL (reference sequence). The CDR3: CASSQDLRLGSSYEQYF. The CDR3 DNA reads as TGTGCCAGCAGCCAAGATTTGCGTCTGGGGAGCTCCTACGAGCAGTACTTC.

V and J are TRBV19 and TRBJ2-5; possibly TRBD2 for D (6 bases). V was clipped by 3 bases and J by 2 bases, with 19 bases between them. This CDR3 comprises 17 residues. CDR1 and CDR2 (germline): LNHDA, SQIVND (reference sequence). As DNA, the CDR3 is TGTGCCAGTAGTATGGTCTCGGGCGGGATAATTCAAGAGACCCAGTACTTC. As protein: CASSMVSGGIIQETQYF.

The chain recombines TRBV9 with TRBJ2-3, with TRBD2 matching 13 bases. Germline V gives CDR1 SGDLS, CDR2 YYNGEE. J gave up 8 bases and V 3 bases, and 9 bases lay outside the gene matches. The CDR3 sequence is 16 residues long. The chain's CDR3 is CASSGRTSGRVGTQYF. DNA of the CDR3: TGTGCCAGCAGCGGGCGGACTAGCGGGAGAGTGGGTACGCAGTATTTT. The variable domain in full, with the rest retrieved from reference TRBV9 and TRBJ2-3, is DSGVTQTPKHLITATGQRVTLRCSPRSGDLSVYWYQQSLDQGLQFLIQYYNGEERAKGNILERFSAQQFPDLHSELNLSSLELGDSALYFCASSGRTSGRVGTQYFGPGTRLTVL.

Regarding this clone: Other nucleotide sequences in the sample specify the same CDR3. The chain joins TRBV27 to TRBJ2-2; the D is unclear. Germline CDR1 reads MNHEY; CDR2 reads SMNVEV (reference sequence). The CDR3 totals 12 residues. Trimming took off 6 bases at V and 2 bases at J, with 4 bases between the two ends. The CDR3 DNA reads TGTGCCAGCAGAAGAAACACCGGGGAGCTGTTTTTT. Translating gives CASRRNTGELFF.

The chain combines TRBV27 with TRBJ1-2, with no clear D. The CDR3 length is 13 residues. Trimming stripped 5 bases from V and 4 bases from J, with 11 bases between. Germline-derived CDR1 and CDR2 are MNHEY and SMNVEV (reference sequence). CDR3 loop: CASSPTWSYGYTF. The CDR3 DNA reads TGTGCCAGCAGTCCTACCTGGAGCTATGGCTACACCTTC.

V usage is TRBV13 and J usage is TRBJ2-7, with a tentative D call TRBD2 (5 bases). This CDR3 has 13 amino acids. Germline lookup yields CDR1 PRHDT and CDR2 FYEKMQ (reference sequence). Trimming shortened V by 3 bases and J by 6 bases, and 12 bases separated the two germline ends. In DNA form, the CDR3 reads TGTGCCAGCAGCTTCAGGACTCCCCCCGAGCAGTACTTC. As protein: CASSFRTPPEQYF.

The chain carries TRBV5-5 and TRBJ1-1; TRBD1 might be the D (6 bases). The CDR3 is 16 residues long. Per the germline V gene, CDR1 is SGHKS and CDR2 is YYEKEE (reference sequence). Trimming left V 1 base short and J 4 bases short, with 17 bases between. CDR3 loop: CASSLTPLQGGTEAFF. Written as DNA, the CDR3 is TGTGCCAGCAGCTTGACCCCACTTCAAGGGGGCACTGAAGCTTTCTTT. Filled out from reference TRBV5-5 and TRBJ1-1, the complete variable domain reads DAGVTQSPTHLIKTRGQQVTLRCSPISGHKSVSWYQQVLGQGPQFIFQYYEKEERGRGNFPDRFSARQFPNYSSELNVNALLLGDSALYLCASSLTPLQGGTEAFFGQGTRLTVV.